Sequencing of this TCR beta chain was carried out in a study of T cells in Graves' hyperthyroidism and ophthalmopathy. RNA transcripts gave rise to amplified TCR beta CDR3 regions. The primer set for the first-round RT-PCR of the TCR CDR3 was HTBI. TCRdb passed the multiplex PCR reads through MiXCR, listing each CDR3 protein once. In the table there are roughly 350,000 distinct CDR3 sequences, roughly 15% of which are singletons. Points from the study as a whole: Appearing also in blood were most of the thyroid clonotypes expanded above 0.001.

This clonotype was counted at least ten times. Its specificity is unknown. Germline V gene lookup returns CDR1 KGHSH and CDR2 LQKENI. The V end was cut by 3 bases, the J end by 2 bases, with 17 bases between. This CDR3 region has 17 residues. Sequencing was done on a sample of blood. The chain carries TRBV18 and TRBJ1-5; TRBD1 might be the D (6 bases). The receptor comes from a woman in her thirties with Graves' ophthalmopathy. The CDR3 region has the DNA TGTGCCAGCTCACCCCTTGGGGGGCAGTTGGGCAATCAGCCCCAGCATTTT. It encodes CASSPLGGQLGNQPQHF.